This TCR beta chain was profiled in a study of tumor-infiltrating lymphocytes in oesophageal squamous cell carcinoma. Germline CDR1 SGHTA, CDR2 FQGNSA. V was cut by 1 base and J by 10 bases, with 8 bases left in between. The CDR3 is made up of 12 amino acids. From the PCR reads, TCRdb called clonotypes with MiXCR, one entry per CDR3 protein. There are around 15,000 distinct CDR3 sequences in the sample; around 50% occur only once, and roughly 35% lies in the top ten. The sample comprised esophageal tumor tissue. This chain links TRBV7-2 with TRBJ2-1, with a possible D match to TRBD2 (5 bases). The clonotype comes from a female donor with esophageal squamous cell carcinoma. CDR3 sequence reads: CASSLGGREQFF. Written as DNA, the CDR3 is TGTGCCAGCAGCTTAGGAGGGCGGGAGCAGTTCTTC.